Listed here are 6 T cell receptor beta chains from one sample, sequenced in a study of T cell responses to AZD1222 COVID-19 vaccine. Clones were sequenced by immunoSEQ multiplex PCR, and TCRdb holds only the in-frame ones, with some missing. This table holds approximately 180,000 clones, 85% to 90% found once. Here the sequenced sample was peripheral blood, taken on day 0 of AZD1222 vaccination. The source is an adult in good health.

The count of this clone is one. The chain links TRBV19 to TRBJ1-1; D is perhaps TRBD1 (6 bases). This CDR3 contains 18 residues. Germline lookup yields CDR1 LNHDA and CDR2 SQIVND (reference sequence). With 6 bases removed from V and 1 base from J, the gap between germline ends came to 24 bases. The CDR3 DNA sequence: TGTGCCAGTAGCCGGTACGGCCAGGGGAAAAGTCGGAACACTGAAGCTTTCTTT. Translation gives CASSRYGQGKSRNTEAFF.

The rearrangement uses TRBV4-2 and TRBJ2-3; no firm D call. Germline V gives CDR1 LGHNA, CDR2 YNFKEQ. V lost 3 bases and J 0 bases, leaving 16 bases between the germline ends. This CDR3 is 17 amino acids long. CDR3 sequence reads: CASSQGLGNPSTDTQYF. As DNA, the CDR3 is TGTGCCAGCAGCCAGGGCCTAGGGAACCCTAGCACAGATACGCAGTATTTT.

This chain links TRBV4-1 with TRBJ2-7; D not certain. Trimming pared 1 base from V and 1 base from J, leaving 8 bases between. Germline values: CDR1 MGHRA, CDR2 YSYEKL. CDR3 length equals 14 residues. The CDR3 sequence is CASSQGTASYEQYF. For the CDR3, the DNA is TGCGCCAGCAGCCAAGGAACAGCGTCCTACGAGCAGTACTTC.

The chain combines TRBV5-1 with TRBJ1-6, with 9 bases identical to TRBD1. Germline trimming cut 1 base from V and 6 bases from J; bases unmatched to any gene: 20. Germline lookup yields CDR1 SGHRS and CDR2 YFSETQ. This CDR3 contains 21 residues. Here the CDR3 reads CASSLSRTGDRTGLLNSPLHF. The CDR3 bases are TGCGCCAGCAGCTTGTCCCGGACAGGGGATCGGACCGGACTCCTTAATTCACCCCTCCACTTT. The full variable domain, its missing parts supplied by reference TRBV5-1 and TRBJ1-6, is KAGVTQTPRYLIKTRGQQVTLSCSPISGHRSVSWYQQTPGQGLQFLFEYFSETQRNKGNFPGRFSGRQFSNSRSEMNVSTLELGDSALYLCASSLSRTGDRTGLLNSPLHFGNGTRLTVT.

The rearrangement uses TRBV9 and TRBJ1-2; D remains ambiguous. V was shortened by 2 bases and J by 4 bases, with 9 bases between the two germline ends. There are 13 residues in the CDR3. The germline CDR1 and CDR2 sequences are SGDLS and YYNGEE. This chain's CDR3 is CASSVEWGYGYTF. CDR3 DNA sequence: TGTGCCAGCAGCGTGGAGTGGGGCTATGGCTACACCTTC. The full variable domain, in which reference TRBV9 and TRBJ1-2 provide the parts outside the CDR3, is DSGVTQTPKHLITATGQRVTLRCSPRSGDLSVYWYQQSLDQGLQFLIQYYNGEERAKGNILERFSAQQFPDLHSELNLSSLELGDSALYFCASSVEWGYGYTFGSGTRLTVV.

The rearrangement uses TRBV14 and TRBJ1-1; TRBD1 might be the D (5 bases). V was clipped by 0 bases and J by 3 bases, with 8 bases between them. The CDR3 runs 14 residues. In germline, CDR1 is SGHDN, CDR2 FVKESK. The CDR3 spells CASSQDFRDTEAFF. For the CDR3, the DNA is TGTGCCAGCAGCCAAGATTTCAGGGACACTGAAGCTTTCTTT.